Below, 29 T cell receptor beta chains from the same sample are listed, as sequenced in a study of cytomegalovirus exposure and HLA in healthy donors. PCR involved 60 Vbeta and 13 Jbeta primers. Data came from immunoSEQ multiplex PCR; TCRdb stores just in-frame clones and leaves some out. The sample records around 200,000 clones, about 80% being singletons. Sequencing used PBMCs. The receptors were gathered from a woman in her 30s in good health and CMV-seropositive.

This clone was picked up one time. The gene calls are TRBV5-1 and TRBJ2-7, with D tentatively TRBD2 (6 bases). Germline CDR1 and CDR2: SGHRS and YFSETQ. This CDR3 has 14 residues. V lost 0 bases, J lost 4 bases, and 11 bases lay in between. In DNA, the CDR3 is TGCGCCAGCAGCTTGGGGCCAGGGACTTACGAGCAGTACTTC. Its protein is CASSLGPGTYEQYF.

Notes on this clone: A read error may produce the germline difference seen at one junction end. This sequence joins TRBV9 and TRBJ2-2; D possibly corresponds to TRBD1 (6 bases). CDR1 and CDR2 (germline): SGDLS, YYNGEE. This CDR3 is built from 16 residues. CDR3 nucleotide sequence: TGTGCCAGCAGTGTAGGCAACAGGGCGATCACCGGGGAGCTGTTTTTT. The encoded protein is CASSVGNRAITGELFF. Together with reference TRBV9 and TRBJ2-2, the CDR3 gives the full variable domain: DSGVTQTPKHLITATGQRVTLRCSPRSGDLSVYWYQQSLDQGLQFLIQYYNGEERAKGNILERFSAQQFPDLHSELNLSSLELGDSALYFCASSVGNRAITGELFFGEGSRLTVL.

This chain uses TRBV30 with TRBJ2-7; D may be TRBD2 (6 bases). Trimming left V 6 bases short and J 2 bases short, with 17 bases between. The CDR3 is 14 amino acids. The germline V gene has CDR1 GTSNPN and CDR2 SVGIG (reference sequence). For the CDR3, the DNA is TGTGCCTGTGGACCCGGGACTTCCGCCTACGAGCAGTACTTC. Protein product: CACGPGTSAYEQYF.

The rearrangement uses TRBV30 and TRBJ2-3; D is perhaps TRBD2 (5 bases). V was shortened by 3 bases and J by 4 bases, with 17 bases between the two germline ends. The CDR3 runs 15 residues. Per the germline V gene, CDR1 is GTSNPN and CDR2 is SVGIG (reference sequence). Here the CDR3 reads CAWRTLGNYPDTQYF. CDR3 bases: TGTGCCTGGAGGACACTAGGAAACTATCCAGATACGCAGTATTTT.

This clone was recorded a few times. The chain joins TRBV11-2 to TRBJ2-2; tentatively, D is TRBD2 (6 bases). The V gene's germline CDR1 is SGHAT and CDR2 FQNNGV. The CDR3 consists of 17 residues. V dropped 2 bases and J dropped 1 base, with 14 bases sitting between them. CDR3 protein: CASSLKFLGGNTGELFF. The DNA of the CDR3 is TGTGCCAGCAGCTTAAAATTTCTGGGGGGGAACACCGGGGAGCTGTTTTTT.

This rearrangement joins TRBV5-4 to TRBJ2-1; D unresolved. V gave up 1 base and J gave up 9 bases, with 8 bases separating them. Per the germline V gene, CDR1 is SGHNT and CDR2 is YYREEE (reference sequence). This CDR3 region has 12 residues. CDR3 residues: CASSLRPGEQFF. The CDR3 nucleotides are TGTGCCAGCAGCTTGCGACCGGGTGAGCAGTTCTTC.

This clone showed up just once. The gene calls are TRBV7-2 and TRBJ1-1; 9 nucleotides agree with TRBD1. This CDR3 comprises 15 residues. CDR1 is SGHTA and CDR2 is FQGNSA in the germline V gene. After removal of 5 bases from V and 0 bases from J, the junction contained 4 bases not matched to a gene. CDR3 in amino acids: CASSVQGALNTEAFF. CDR3 bases: TGTGCCAGCAGCGTACAGGGGGCTCTGAACACTGAAGCTTTCTTT.

J is TRBJ1-6 and V is TRBV18; D call uncertain. The CDR3 totals 14 residues. Trimming took off 2 bases at V and 7 bases at J, with 9 bases between the two ends. Germline V gene lookup returns CDR1 KGHSH and CDR2 LQKENI. CDR3 nucleotide sequence: TGTGCCAGCTCACCAGGCCAGAACAATTCACCCCTCCACTTT. The encoded protein is CASSPGQNNSPLHF. Full variable domain (outside the CDR3, taken from reference TRBV18 and TRBJ1-6): NAGVMQNPRHLVRRRGQEARLRCSPMKGHSHVYWYRQLPEEGLKFMVYLQKENIIDESGMPKERFSAEFPKEGPSILRIQQVVRGDSAAYFCASSPGQNNSPLHFGNGTRLTVT.

The V gene is TRBV5-4, the J gene TRBJ2-5; TRBD1 might be the D (6 bases). This CDR3 spans 12 amino acids. The V end was cut by 9 bases, the J end by 2 bases, with 11 bases between. Germline V gene sequence: CDR1 SGHNT, CDR2 YYREEE (reference sequence). The CDR3 bases are TGTGCCATTCAGAGGGGGCAAGAGACCCAGTACTTC. This gives the protein CAIQRGQETQYF.

The V and J genes are TRBV9 and TRBJ2-1; maybe TRBD2 (5 bases). The germline gives CDR1 SGDLS, CDR2 YYNGEE. V was shortened by 4 bases and J by 9 bases, with 26 bases between the two germline ends. The CDR3 extends over 17 amino acids. The CDR3 protein is CASSSVRRGRSLSEQFF. The CDR3 DNA sequence: TGTGCCAGCAGCAGTGTCAGGCGAGGGAGAAGTCTCAGTGAGCAGTTCTTC.

This clone was picked up one time. The chain recombines TRBV28 with TRBJ1-2, with 8 bases matching TRBD1. This CDR3 spans 14 amino acids. CDR1 is MDHEN, CDR2 SYDVKM, per germline. V dropped 5 bases and J dropped 0; count of bases not matched to a gene: 2. In DNA form, the CDR3 reads TGTGCCAGCAGTCAGGGGGCGGCTAACTATGGCTACACCTTC. It codes for CASSQGAANYGYTF.

This sequence joins TRBV4-1 and TRBJ2-1; D may be TRBD2 (6 bases). CDR1 MGHRA and CDR2 YSYEKL come from the germline V gene. Trimming left V 4 bases short and J 9 bases short, with 16 bases between. CDR3 size: 14 residues. This CDR3 reads CASSPSPGDGEQFF. In nucleotides, the CDR3 is TGCGCCAGCAGCCCAAGTCCGGGGGATGGTGAGCAGTTCTTC.

The chain couples TRBV5-5 to TRBJ1-1, with 12 bases that match TRBD1. Trimming cost V 0 bases and J 5 bases; bases outside gene matches: 5. The germline CDR1 and CDR2 sequences are SGHKS and YYEKEE (reference sequence). The CDR3 runs to 16 residues. The CDR3 is CASSLGGDRGLTEAFF. The DNA for the CDR3 is TGTGCCAGCAGCTTGGGAGGGGACAGGGGGCTTACTGAAGCTTTCTTT.

This clone is a singleton in its sample. The V and J genes are TRBV7-2 and TRBJ1-3; no firm D call. This CDR3 has 14 amino acids. V was pared by 6 bases and J by 4 bases, with 13 bases between. Per the germline V gene, CDR1 is SGHTA and CDR2 is FQGNSA. Here the CDR3 DNA reads TGTGCCAGCAGTTTGGTGTCTGCGGGAAACACCATATATTTT. Translation: CASSLVSAGNTIYF. Drawing the rest from reference TRBV7-2 and TRBJ1-3, the complete variable domain is GAGVSQSPSNKVTEKGKDVELRCDPISGHTALYWYRQSLGQGLEFLIYFQGNSAPDKSGLPSDRFSAERTGGSVSTLTIQRTQQEDSAVYLCASSLVSAGNTIYFGEGSWLTVV.

This sequence joins TRBV10-3 and TRBJ2-7; 7 positions agree with TRBD2. CDR3 size: 13 residues. V dropped 6 bases and J dropped 4; count of bases not matched to a gene: 6. Looked up from germline, CDR1 is ENHRY and CDR2 is SYGVKD. DNA of the CDR3: TGTGCCATCAGGAGCGGGGATGAATACGAGCAGTACTTC. Protein sequence: CAIRSGDEYEQYF.

The chain carries TRBV11-2 and TRBJ2-3; TRBD2 might be the D (6 bases). Germline CDR1 is SGHAT and CDR2 is FQNNGV. The V and J ends lost 5 bases and 4 bases respectively, with 16 bases between them. This CDR3 has 15 residues. Written as DNA, the CDR3 is TGTGCCAGCAGCGCAGCGGCGACTAGAGCAGATACGCAGTATTTT. Residues: CASSAAATRADTQYF.

This clone was detected a few times. The V gene is TRBV9, the J gene TRBJ1-3, with TRBD1 identical over 8 bases. From germline, CDR1 is SGDLS and CDR2 YYNGEE. The CDR3 has 19 amino acids. V lost 0 bases and J lost 3; bases outside the gene matches: 14. The CDR3 loop is CASSVEFRGQGGLGNTIYF. CDR3 nucleotides: TGTGCCAGCAGCGTAGAGTTCCGTGGACAGGGAGGCCTTGGAAACACCATATATTTT.

This clone was detected a few times. The rearrangement uses TRBV6-5 and TRBJ1-6; 8 positions match TRBD1. Germline V gives CDR1 MNHEY, CDR2 SVGAGI. The CDR3 is 16 residues long. The V segment lost 0 bases and the J segment 7 bases; nucleotides outside the gene matches: 5. CDR3 bases: TGTGCCAGCAGTTACTCCGCAGGGGGCGTAAATTCACCCCTCCACTTT. The encoded protein is CASSYSAGGVNSPLHF.

V and J are TRBV5-4 and TRBJ2-7; D is unclear. The V gene's germline CDR1 is SGHNT and CDR2 YYREEE (reference sequence). The ends were cut back, 3 bases at V and 0 bases at J, with 4 bases in the middle. This CDR3 is 12 amino acids long. For the CDR3, the DNA is TGTGCCAGCAGCTCCTCCTCCTACGAGCAGTACTTC. Encoded protein: CASSSSSYEQYF. Drawing the rest from reference TRBV5-4 and TRBJ2-7, the complete variable domain is ETGVTQSPTHLIKTRGQQVTLRCSSQSGHNTVSWYQQALGQGPQFIFQYYREEENGRGNFPPRFSGLQFPNYSSELNVNALELDDSALYLCASSSSSYEQYFGPGTRLTVT.

The chain is built from TRBV7-2 and TRBJ2-3; 10 nucleotides match TRBD2. CDR3 size: 15 residues. Per the germline V gene, CDR1 is SGHTA and CDR2 is FQGNSA. Unmatched junction bases numbered 5, after V lost 4 bases and J lost 4 bases. CDR3 in DNA: TGTGCCAGCAGCTCGTCTAGCGGGAGCCCAGATACGCAGTATTTT. The encoded protein is CASSSSSGSPDTQYF.

The rearrangement uses TRBV19 and TRBJ1-2, with D tentatively TRBD1 (5 bases). V dropped 8 bases and J dropped 5 bases, with 18 bases sitting between them. The length of the CDR3 is 14 residues. Germline V gene sequence: CDR1 LNHDA, CDR2 SQIVND (reference sequence). CDR3 sequence (DNA): TGTGCCAGTGCCGACCCGACAGCCACATATGGCTACACCTTC. It is translated as CASADPTATYGYTF. Together with reference TRBV19 and TRBJ1-2, the CDR3 gives the full variable domain: DGGITQSPKYLFRKEGQNVTLSCEQNLNHDAMYWYRQDPGQGLRLIYYSQIVNDFQKGDIAEGYSVSREKKESFPLTVTSAQKNPTAFYLCASADPTATYGYTFGSGTRLTVV.

The gene calls are TRBV7-2 and TRBJ2-5; D possibly corresponds to TRBD2 (6 bases). The CDR3 covers 14 residues. Looked up from germline, CDR1 is SGHTA and CDR2 is FQGNSA. The germline V and J ends were trimmed by 1 base and 2 bases, with 8 bases remaining between them. The chain's CDR3 is CASSLVGGQETQYF. As DNA, the CDR3 is TGTGCCAGCAGCTTAGTTGGAGGGCAAGAGACCCAGTACTTC. The full variable domain, with the rest looked up from reference TRBV7-2 and TRBJ2-5, is GAGVSQSPSNKVTEKGKDVELRCDPISGHTALYWYRQSLGQGLEFLIYFQGNSAPDKSGLPSDRFSAERTGGSVSTLTIQRTQQEDSAVYLCASSLVGGQETQYFGPGTRLLVL.

This clone turned up a few times. This same CDR3 is encoded by further DNA sequences in the sample. The genes are TRBV7-9 and TRBJ2-1; TRBD2 aligns across 8 bases. The CDR3 runs to 16 residues. CDR1 and CDR2 (germline): SEHNR, FQNEAQ (reference sequence). The V gene end was trimmed by 3 bases and the J gene end by 4 bases; junction bases not matched to a gene: 8. DNA for the CDR3: TGTGCCAGCAGCTTGGCCTTAGCGGGAACGTACAATGAGCAGTTCTTC. Residues: CASSLALAGTYNEQFF.

The rearrangement links TRBV28 to TRBJ2-1, with D unresolved. In germline, CDR1 is MDHEN, CDR2 SYDVKM. Deletions cut 7 bases from V and 5 bases from J, with 21 bases between. The CDR3 consists of 16 residues. The CDR3 sequence: CASTKAPGLANNEQFF. In DNA, the CDR3 is TGTGCCAGCACTAAAGCCCCCGGGTTGGCCAACAATGAGCAGTTCTTC.

The chain is built from TRBV19 and TRBJ2-2, with D possibly matching TRBD1 (6 bases). V shed 6 bases and J shed 5 bases, with 13 bases lying between them. CDR1 LNHDA and CDR2 SQIVND come from the germline V gene (reference sequence). This CDR3 comprises 14 residues. The CDR3 reads CASSRARGTGELFF. CDR3 in DNA: TGTGCCAGTAGCAGGGCCAGGGGTACCGGGGAGCTGTTTTTT.

This clone showed up many times. CDR3 residues: CASTASVNTEAFF. In DNA form, the CDR3 reads TGTGCCAGCACGGCGAGCGTGAACACTGAAGCTTTCTTT. The V gene is TRBV7-9, the J gene TRBJ1-1; no clear D. In germline, CDR1 is SEHNR, CDR2 FQNEAQ (reference sequence). The CDR3 consists of 13 residues. The V gene lost 7 bases and the J gene lost 0 bases, with 9 bases spanning the gap.

The chain has TRBV15 and TRBJ2-1; D gene uncertain. CDR1 and CDR2 from the germline V gene are LNHNV and YYDKDF (reference sequence). The CDR3 runs 12 residues. The ends were cut back, 4 bases at V and 4 bases at J, with 5 bases in the middle. The CDR3 is CATSIQYNEQFF. DNA of the CDR3: TGTGCCACCAGCATACAGTACAATGAGCAGTTCTTC.

V is TRBV19 and J is TRBJ1-1; 8 nucleotides line up with TRBD1. The CDR3 consists of 13 residues. Germline CDR1 is LNHDA and CDR2 is SQIVND (reference sequence). The ends lost 7 bases at V and 5 bases at J; junction bases unmatched: 6. The CDR3 sequence is CASTDRGKTEAFF. DNA for the CDR3: TGTGCCAGTACCGACAGGGGAAAGACTGAAGCTTTCTTT.

This clone was detected only a few times. The chain uses TRBV2 and TRBJ1-4, with D tentatively TRBD1 (6 bases). Per the germline V gene, CDR1 is SNHLY and CDR2 is FYNNEI. Trimming left V 5 bases short and J 7 bases short, with 8 bases between. The CDR3 runs 12 residues. The CDR3: CASSPQGEKLFF. Written as DNA, the CDR3 is TGTGCCAGCAGTCCACAGGGTGAAAAACTGTTTTTT.